This TCR beta chain was profiled in a study of T cell responses to AZD1222 COVID-19 vaccine. The study pooled second doses at about 4 or about 12 weeks. Sequenced by immunoSEQ multiplex PCR; TCRdb stores in-frame clones only, minus some. The data show approximately 150,000 clones, roughly nine tenths seen once. Details on this clone: The target antigen is unknown.

Study-level findings and limits: The donor cohort was predominantly white British with a female majority, and clonal diversity may have been underestimated. Seropositive at baseline were only a handful of AZD1222 recipients.

V lost 4 bases, J lost 0 bases, and 13 bases stayed unmatched. Germline CDR1 reads SGHTA; CDR2 reads FQGNSA. This CDR3 spans 18 amino acids. This TCR came from an adult who received the AZD1222 COVID-19 vaccine. The J gene is TRBJ2-3, the V gene TRBV7-2; 7 bases agree with TRBD1. The starting material was peripheral blood, obtained 28 days after the second AZD1222 dose. The CDR3 reads CASSYIITGDWSTDTQYF. CDR3 nucleotide sequence: TGTGCCAGCAGCTACATCATAACAGGGGATTGGAGCACAGATACGCAGTATTTT.